The rows below give T cell receptor beta chains drawn from one sample of a study of blood T cell repertoires in COVID-19. The assay was immunoSEQ multiplex PCR, and TCRdb's table has in-frame clones only and misses some. The sample has about 220,000 clones, about four fifths seen once. Sequenced input: peripheral blood. The receptors derive from a woman in her thirties or forties with active or convalescent COVID-19. The CDR3 runs from the conserved cysteine through the conserved F or W. Fields, in order: clone size, D gene, V gene, J gene, CDR3 DNA, CDR3 protein. The D gene is left open where the match is weak. The listing skips clone size in some rows; elsewhere it reads once, few, many or a size class.

-	TRBD2	TRBV5-4	TRBJ2-2	TGTGCCAGCAGCTTGGAACTAGCGGGCGGGGAGCTGTTTTTT	CASSLELAGGELFF
once	TRBD2	TRBV11-2	TRBJ2-5	TGTGCCAGCAGCTCAGGCGGGGGAGGGGAGACCCAGTACTTC	CASSSGGGGETQYF
-	-	TRBV7-9	TRBJ1-2	TGTGCCAGCAGCTTAGCGGGGGGGCGCTTGGGCTACACCTTC	CASSLAGGRLGYTF
-	TRBD2	TRBV6-1	TRBJ2-7	TGTGCCAGCAGTGATAGGCGGGGGGGCTTCAGTCCGTTTTACGAGCAGTACTTC	CASSDRRGGFSPFYEQYF
-	-	TRBV6-6	TRBJ1-2	TGTGCCAGCAGTTACTCGACAGGTGCCCTCTATGGCTACACCTTC	CASSYSTGALYGYTF
-	TRBD1	TRBV6-5	TRBJ2-5	TGTGCCAGCAACGAGGGGGCACAAGAGACCCAGTACTTC	CASNEGAQETQYF
-	-	TRBV27	TRBJ1-1	TGTGCCAGCAGTGGGCCCACTGAAGCTTTCTTT	CASSGPTEAFF
-	TRBD2	TRBV11-2	TRBJ2-1	TGTGCCAGCAGCCTTTATAGAGGACTACCCGGGGGGGATGAGCAGTTCTTC	CASSLYRGLPGGDEQFF
-	TRBD1	TRBV18	TRBJ1-1	TGTGCCAGCTCACAGGGACAGGGGTGGGGCACTGAAGCTTTCTTT	CASSQGQGWGTEAFF
-	-	TRBV5-6	TRBJ1-1	TGTGCCAGCAGCCGTTGGGGTGACCTGGGGCGGAACACTGAAGCTTTCTTT	CASSRWGDLGRNTEAFF
-	TRBD1	TRBV19	TRBJ2-7	TGTGCCAGTAGTATGCACCGGGACAGGGGGTACGAGCAGTACTTC	CASSMHRDRGYEQYF
once	-	TRBV19	TRBJ2-3	TGTGCCAGTCAGTCTTCTGGTACGCAGTATTTT	CASQSSGTQYF
once	TRBD2	TRBV19	TRBJ2-1	TGTGCCAGTAGTGCGCAGACGAGACTAGCGCACTCCTACAATGAGCAGTTCTTC	CASSAQTRLAHSYNEQFF
-	TRBD1	TRBV5-6	TRBJ1-5	TGTGCCAGCAGCTCCCGGACAGGTAATCAGCCCCAGCATTTT	CASSSRTGNQPQHF
-	-	TRBV12-3/TRBV12-4	TRBJ1-3	TGTGCCAGCAGGCCGCAGGGAAACACCATATATTTT	CASRPQGNTIYF
-	-	TRBV20-1	TRBJ1-2	TGCAGTGCTAGTCCCCTAGGCAGGGCGGGAGAGGGCTACACCTTC	CSASPLGRAGEGYTF
-	TRBD2	TRBV18	TRBJ2-1	TGTGCCAGCTCCAGGGTATGGACTAGCGGGAGCGCCAATGAGCAGTTCTTC	CASSRVWTSGSANEQFF
-	TRBD1	TRBV7-9	TRBJ2-7	TGTGCCAGCAGCTCAACAGGGGGCAGAAACGAGCAGTACTTC	CASSSTGGRNEQYF
-	TRBD2	TRBV30	TRBJ2-3	TGTGCCTGGAGTGTAAGCGGGAGCCCAGATACGCAGTATTTT	CAWSVSGSPDTQYF
-	TRBD1	TRBV4-3	TRBJ2-7	TGCGCCAGCAGCCAAGAACCGGGACAGGGAGGCTACGAGCAGTACTTC	CASSQEPGQGGYEQYF
once	TRBD2	TRBV24-1	TRBJ2-5	TGTGCCACCGGACTAGCGGGAGAGGCAGAGACCCAGTACTTC	CATGLAGEAETQYF
-	TRBD1	TRBV14	TRBJ1-2	TGTGCCAGCAGCCCTACCGGGACAGGGGGCAACTATGGCTACACCTTC	CASSPTGTGGNYGYTF
-	-	TRBV3-1/TRBV3-2	TRBJ2-1	TGTGCCAGCAGCCAAGGGGAGTCCGCCGTTCAGTTCTTC	CASSQGESAVQFF
-	TRBD2	TRBV3-1/TRBV3-2	TRBJ2-2	TGTGCCAGCAGCCAAGATAGGCTAGCGGGATACACCGGGGAGCTGTTTTTT	CASSQDRLAGYTGELFF
-	-	TRBV7-9	TRBJ1-1	TGTGCCAGCAGACAGGGATTTGGGAACACTGAAGCTTTCTTT	CASRQGFGNTEAFF
-	TRBD1	TRBV5-6	TRBJ2-1	TGTGCCAGCAGCTCCCGGGACAGGGTTACGTGGGAGCAGTTCTTC	CASSSRDRVTWEQFF
-	-	TRBV30	TRBJ1-1	TGTGCCTGGAGTGTATTCCCCAGGACTCACACTGAAGCTTTCTTT	CAWSVFPRTHTEAFF
-	-	TRBV9	TRBJ1-5	TGTGCCAGCAGCGTAGGACAGCTCAATCAGCCCCAGCATTTT	CASSVGQLNQPQHF
-	TRBD2	TRBV3-1/TRBV3-2	TRBJ2-7	TGTGCCAGCAGCCAAACCAGCGGGAGCCCCTACGAGCAGTACTTC	CASSQTSGSPYEQYF
-	TRBD2	TRBV30	TRBJ2-1	TGTGCCTCCATTCCGACTAGCGGGAGGGTTTTAGCATACAATGAGCAGTTCTTC	CASIPTSGRVLAYNEQFF
-	-	TRBV7-9	TRBJ1-1	TGTGCCAGCAGCTTAGGTGACAGGAGTATGAACACTGAAGCTTTCTTT	CASSLGDRSMNTEAFF
-	TRBD1	TRBV18	TRBJ1-2	TGTGCCAGCTCACTGCCGACAGGGGCTGGAGACTATGGCTACACCTTC	CASSLPTGAGDYGYTF
-	-	TRBV28	TRBJ1-1	TGTGCCAGCAGTTTACAGGGTCCTGAAGCTTTCTTT	CASSLQGPEAFF
-	TRBD1	TRBV29-1	TRBJ1-2	TGCAGCGTTGAAGGTAGCGGACAGGGGGCCAGGGGCTACACCTTC	CSVEGSGQGARGYTF
-	-	TRBV5-1	TRBJ2-1	TGCGCCAGCAGCTTGGCTGTTTCCTACAATGAGCAGTTCTTC	CASSLAVSYNEQFF
-	TRBD2	TRBV4-3	TRBJ2-2	TGCGCCAGCAGCCAAGATCTGGCTAGCGGGGCTCTGAACACCGGGGAGCTGTTTTTT	CASSQDLASGALNTGELFF
-	TRBD1	TRBV23-1	TRBJ1-2	TGCGCCAGCAGTCAATCCCACAGGGGGCTTGGTGGCTACACCTTC	CASSQSHRGLGGYTF
-	-	TRBV6-5	TRBJ2-7	TGTGCCAGCAGTTTATCCAGGGGTTACGAGCAGTACTTC	CASSLSRGYEQYF
few	TRBD1	TRBV2	TRBJ2-3	TGTGCCAGCAGTACCGGGACAGGGAGAACAGATACGCAGTATTTT	CASSTGTGRTDTQYF